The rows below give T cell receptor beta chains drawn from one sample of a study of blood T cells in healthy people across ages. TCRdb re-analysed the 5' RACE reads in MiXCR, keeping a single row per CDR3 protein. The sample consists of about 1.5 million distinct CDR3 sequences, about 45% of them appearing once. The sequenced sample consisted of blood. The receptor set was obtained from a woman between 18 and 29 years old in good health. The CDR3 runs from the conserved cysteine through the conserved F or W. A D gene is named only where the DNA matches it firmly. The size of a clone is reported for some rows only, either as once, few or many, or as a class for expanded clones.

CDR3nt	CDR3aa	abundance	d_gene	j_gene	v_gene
TGCAGCGTTGGGGGTCTCACGAACACTGAAGCTTTCTTT	CSVGGLTNTEAFF	few	-	TRBJ1-1	TRBV29-1
TGCGCCAGCAGTACTAGCGTCAGCGACGAGCAGTACTTC	CASSTSVSDEQYF	-	TRBD2	TRBJ2-7	TRBV4-3
TGTGCCAGCAGCTTAACGGACTTAAACAATGAGCAGTACTTC	CASSLTDLNNEQYF	few	-	TRBJ2-7	TRBV7-9
TGTGCCAGCAGCCAAGATGGGTCGGGAGAGATGGAGACCCAGTACTTC	CASSQDGSGEMETQYF	few	-	TRBJ2-5	TRBV4-2
TGTGCCAGCAGTGATCCCGATCAGCCCCAGCATTTT	CASSDPDQPQHF	-	-	TRBJ1-5	TRBV25-1
TGTGCCAGCAGTTACGTCCGGGATGGCTACACCTTC	CASSYVRDGYTF	few	-	TRBJ1-2	TRBV6-2/TRBV6-3
TGTGCCAGCAGTTTAGCGCGGGTCGGGGAGCTGTTTTTT	CASSLARVGELFF	few	-	TRBJ2-2	TRBV12-3/TRBV12-4
TGCAGTGCTAGAGGTGTGTTGGCGGGGGCACTCACAGATACGCAGTATTTT	CSARGVLAGALTDTQYF	-	-	TRBJ2-3	TRBV20-1
TGTGCCAGCAGTTGGGAAATCGGGACTAGCGCGACCTACGAGCAGTACTTC	CASSWEIGTSATYEQYF	-	TRBD2	TRBJ2-7	TRBV7-2
TGCAGCGTTAAAGGGGGTGGGACAGATACGCAGTATTTT	CSVKGGGTDTQYF	-	-	TRBJ2-3	TRBV29-1
TGTGCCAGCAGTCCCCGAAGGGTGACAGGGGAAGGCTACACCTTC	CASSPRRVTGEGYTF	-	TRBD1	TRBJ1-2	TRBV12-3/TRBV12-4
TGTGCCAGCAGCCGACGACAGGGGATCGAGACCCAGTACTTC	CASSRRQGIETQYF	many	TRBD1	TRBJ2-5	TRBV12-3/TRBV12-4
TGCAGCGTTGGAGGTGGCTATGGCTACACCTTC	CSVGGGYGYTF	many	-	TRBJ1-2	TRBV29-1
TGTGCCAGCAGCTTAAAGCGGCGAGGGACGGCGAACACTGAAGCTTTCTTT	CASSLKRRGTANTEAFF	few	-	TRBJ1-1	TRBV7-9
TGCGCCAGCAGCCAAGCAAGGACAGGTTATTCTGCCCTCCACTTT	CASSQARTGYSALHF	few	TRBD1	TRBJ1-6	TRBV4-3
TGCAGTGCTTTAGCGGGAGCCTACAATGAGCAGTTCTTC	CSALAGAYNEQFF	-	TRBD2	TRBJ2-1	TRBV20-1
TGTGCCAGCAGCCCCTCCGTGGGCTACGAGCAGTACTTC	CASSPSVGYEQYF	-	-	TRBJ2-7	TRBV7-2
TGTGCCAGCAGCCAGATTAGAGGGCTGTACAATGAGCAGTACTTC	CASSQIRGLYNEQYF	-	-	TRBJ2-5	TRBV14
TGTGCCAGTAGTATCTACTATGGCTACACCTTC	CASSIYYGYTF	-	-	TRBJ1-2	TRBV19
TGCAGTGCTAGTCCCAGAAACAATCAGCCCCAGCATTTT	CSASPRNNQPQHF	many	-	TRBJ1-5	TRBV20-1
TGTGCCAGCAAGGACGGCCACAGTAGGCCCCAGCATTTT	CASKDGHSRPQHF	-	-	TRBJ1-5	TRBV6-2/TRBV6-3
TGCAGCGTGGATTACAGGGTAGGCGCGTCCTACAATGAGCAGTTCTTC	CSVDYRVGASYNEQFF	-	-	TRBJ2-1	TRBV29-1
TGTGCCAGTAGTATCGACTGGGGGAAAGGCAATGAGCAGTACTTC	CASSIDWGKGNEQYF	-	-	TRBJ2-5	TRBV19
TGTGCCATCAGTGCGTCGCTAGCGGGAGGCGTAGAGACCCAGTACTTC	CAISASLAGGVETQYF	few	TRBD2	TRBJ2-5	TRBV10-3
TGTGCCAGCAGTCCAATCGGGGGACCCCAAGAGACCCAGTACTTC	CASSPIGGPQETQYF	-	-	TRBJ2-5	TRBV2
TGTGCCAGCACCCCTGCGGGATTCACAGATACGCAGTATTTT	CASTPAGFTDTQYF	-	-	TRBJ2-3	TRBV6-2/TRBV6-3
TGTGCCAGCAGCGCCGGAGGGCACAAGAGCACAGATACGCAGTATTTT	CASSAGGHKSTDTQYF	-	-	TRBJ2-3	TRBV9
TGTGCCAGCAGTCACCGGACAGACAATGAGCAGTACTTC	CASSHRTDNEQYF	-	-	TRBJ2-7	TRBV6-2/TRBV6-3
TGCAGTGCTCCAGGGGGGTTTGAGACCCAGTACTTC	CSAPGGFETQYF	few	-	TRBJ2-5	TRBV20-1
TGTGCCAGCAGTTACTCTCCGATTAGCGGGAGGAACTCCTACGAGCAGTACTTC	CASSYSPISGRNSYEQYF	-	TRBD2	TRBJ2-7	TRBV6-5
TGCAGCGTTGGAGAGGAGAGCTCCTACAATGAGCAGTTCTTC	CSVGEESSYNEQFF	-	-	TRBJ2-1	TRBV29-1
TGTGCCATCAGTGAGAGTTGGCAAGAAGACCAGTACTTC	CAISESWQEDQYF	few	-	TRBJ2-5	TRBV10-3
TGTGCCAGCAGTCCCTTGGGGGAGGCCTACAATGAGCAGTTCTTC	CASSPLGEAYNEQFF	few	-	TRBJ2-1	TRBV7-2
TGTGCCAGCAGCGTAGATAGGTCGAGGTACGAGCAGTACTTC	CASSVDRSRYEQYF	-	-	TRBJ2-7	TRBV7-2
TGTGCCAGCAGCGGGGATAGTTACTATGGCTACACCTTC	CASSGDSYYGYTF	many	-	TRBJ1-2	TRBV9
TGTGCCAGCAGCCCCTTTGACGTCTACAATGAGCAGTTCTTC	CASSPFDVYNEQFF	-	-	TRBJ2-1	TRBV7-2
TGTGCCAGCAGCCGGGACGGCCAGGCTGATACGCAGTATTTT	CASSRDGQADTQYF	-	-	TRBJ2-3	TRBV7-2
TGTGCCAGCAGTCCAGGACAGGGGACGGCCGGGGAGCTGTTTTTT	CASSPGQGTAGELFF	few	TRBD1	TRBJ2-2	TRBV12-3/TRBV12-4
TGCAGTTCGACCAGCGGGACCTACGAGCAGTACTTC	CSSTSGTYEQYF	few	TRBD2	TRBJ2-7	TRBV20-1